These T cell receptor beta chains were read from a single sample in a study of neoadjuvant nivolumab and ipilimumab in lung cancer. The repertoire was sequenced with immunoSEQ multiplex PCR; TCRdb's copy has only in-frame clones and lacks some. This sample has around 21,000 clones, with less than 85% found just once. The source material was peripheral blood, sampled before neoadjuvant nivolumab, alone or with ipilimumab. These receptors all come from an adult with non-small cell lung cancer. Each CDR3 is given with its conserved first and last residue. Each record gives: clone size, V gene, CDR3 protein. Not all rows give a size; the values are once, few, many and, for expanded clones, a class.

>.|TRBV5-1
CASSIAPGQERTGELFF
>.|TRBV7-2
CASSYSNQPQHF
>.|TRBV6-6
CASSSNSYNEQFF
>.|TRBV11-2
CASSLDRNNEQFF
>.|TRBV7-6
CASTAGTNDYNEQFF
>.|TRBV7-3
CASSSVAGTEAFF
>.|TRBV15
CATSRGRAGGLFF
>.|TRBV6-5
CASRLRGGTYNEQFF
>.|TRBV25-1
CASSGGIPGINEQFF
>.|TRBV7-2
CASTYNPGTEAFF
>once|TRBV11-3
CASSLGGQGYEQYF
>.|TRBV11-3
CASSSGTGAYEQYF
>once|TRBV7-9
CASSSRTSGRYNEQFF
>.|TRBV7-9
CASSSIMEGHEQFF
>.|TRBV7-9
CASSLAGVDTQYF
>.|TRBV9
CASSVVNDGQQFF
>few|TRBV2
CASQTWTKADTQYF
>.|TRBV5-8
CASSPAVEDQETQYF
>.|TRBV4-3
CASSQVSQVGELFF
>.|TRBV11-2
CASSAPYQETQYF
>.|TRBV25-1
CASSGDSFQQFF
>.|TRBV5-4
CASSLSTGGETQYF
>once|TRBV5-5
CASSWDNYGYTF
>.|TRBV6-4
CASKSSGGPGEQFF
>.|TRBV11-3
CASSLGHGTWDTGELFF
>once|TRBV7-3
CASSLRQPRTGELGQPQHF
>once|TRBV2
CASSDSGRTEQYF
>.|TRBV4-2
CASSQDASGSSYEQYF
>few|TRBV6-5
CASSDGDEQFF
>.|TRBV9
CASSPQGDTQYF
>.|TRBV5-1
CASRTGQPGGTGNTIYF
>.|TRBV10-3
CAISESENYGYTF
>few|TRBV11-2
CASSTGQETQYF